The T cell receptor (beta chain) described here comes from a study of T cell responses to AZD1222 COVID-19 vaccine. Study results and limitations: Researchers report vaccine-associated CD4 TCRs spanning spike, with dominance at 160-218 and 743-854. At study baseline, merely about 6 AZD1222 recipients were seropositive. Scientists sampled the repertoires only once the peak T cell response had passed.

There are 15 residues in the CDR3. Germline-derived CDR1 and CDR2 are MDHEN and SYDVKM. Germline trimming cut 3 bases from V and 6 bases from J; bases unmatched to any gene: 6. Notes on this clone: Its antigen is unknown.

The data were produced by immunoSEQ multiplex PCR, yet TCRdb's version contains in-frame clones alone and is incomplete. The sample yields some 100,000 clones, 90% to 95% seen once. The receptor's source is an adult who received the AZD1222 COVID-19 vaccine. Sequencing used peripheral blood, obtained 28 days after the second AZD1222 dose. The chain is built from TRBV28 and TRBJ1-5; 9 bases line up with TRBD1. The CDR3 protein is CASSLATGGGQPQHF. Here the CDR3 DNA reads TGTGCCAGCAGTTTGGCTACAGGGGGCGGTCAGCCCCAGCATTTT. The variable domain in full, completed from reference TRBV28 and TRBJ1-5, reads DVKVTQSSRYLVKRTGEKVFLECVQDMDHENMFWYRQDPGLGLRLIYFSYDVKMKEKGDIPEGYSVSREKKERFSLILESASTNQTSMYLCASSLATGGGQPQHFGDGTRLSIL.